The 14 T cell receptor beta chains below all came from one sample that was sequenced in a study of blood T cell repertoires in COVID-19. Generated by immunoSEQ multiplex PCR, the TCRdb table keeps only in-frame clones and is missing some. Of 100,000 to 150,000 clones detected, over 75% appear once; the ten largest clones hold under 7%. Sequenced input: peripheral blood. These receptors originate from a man at least 80 years old with active or convalescent COVID-19.

The chain employs TRBV7-3 and TRBJ2-2, with D uncertain. The germline V gene encodes CDR1 SGHTA and CDR2 FQGTGA. V lost 2 bases and J 1 base, leaving 8 bases between the germline ends. There are 15 residues in the CDR3. The CDR3, as DNA: TGTGCCAGCAGCTTAGGTCGCGAGAACACCGGGGAGCTGTTTTTT. Encoded protein: CASSLGRENTGELFF.

The chain employs TRBV3-1 (or the pseudogene TRBV3-2) and TRBJ2-3; 7 bases map to TRBD1. The ends lost 1 base at V and 2 bases at J; junction bases unmatched: 3. Germline-derived CDR1 and CDR2 are LGHDT and YNNKEL (reference sequence). This CDR3 contains 15 residues. The DNA for the CDR3 is TGTGCCAGCAGCCAAGGGACAGGCCTCACAGATACGCAGTATTTT. It is translated as CASSQGTGLTDTQYF.

The rearrangement links TRBV27 to TRBJ2-4, with 12 bases aligning to TRBD2. Germline-derived CDR1 and CDR2 are MNHEY and SMNVEV (reference sequence). The ends lost 2 bases at V and 8 bases at J; junction bases unmatched: 16. This CDR3 is built from 19 residues. CDR3 bases: TGTGCCAGCAGTTTAGGGCAGGGCCCTCTAGCGGGGGGGCGAGACATTCAGTACTTC. It yields the protein CASSLGQGPLAGGRDIQYF.

V and J are TRBV7-9 and TRBJ1-2; the match to TRBD1 covers 7 bases. V lost 1 base, J lost 0 bases, and 2 bases stayed unmatched. Looked up from germline, CDR1 is SEHNR and CDR2 is FQNEAQ (reference sequence). The CDR3 spans 15 residues. The CDR3 coding sequence is TGTGCCAGCAGCTTAGGGACAGGAGCTAACTATGGCTACACCTTC. This encodes CASSLGTGANYGYTF.

This clone was observed once. The rearrangement uses TRBV5-4 and TRBJ2-7, with 7 bases aligning to TRBD1. The CDR3 spans 13 residues. From germline, CDR1 is SGHNT and CDR2 YYREEE (reference sequence). Trimming removed 0 bases from V and 4 bases from J; junction bases left unmatched: 1. CDR3 residues: CASSLDRGYEQYF. The CDR3 nucleotides read TGTGCCAGCAGCTTGGACAGGGGATACGAGCAGTACTTC.

This sequence joins TRBV18 and TRBJ2-7; perhaps TRBD2 as D (5 bases). The CDR3 has 15 amino acids. Germline V gene sequence: CDR1 KGHSH, CDR2 LQKENI. V was clipped by 1 base and J by 6 bases, with 16 bases between them. The CDR3 loop reads CASSPRGREGGEQYF. The DNA for the CDR3 is TGTGCCAGCTCACCACGCGGTCGAGAGGGTGGCGAGCAGTACTTC.

The chain combines TRBV7-2 with TRBJ1-6, with D possibly being TRBD1 (6 bases). V lost 5 bases and J 4 bases, leaving 15 bases between the germline ends. The CDR3 has 16 residues. Looked up from germline, CDR1 is SGHTA and CDR2 is FQGNSA. The CDR3 spells CASSLRQATYNSPLHF. CDR3 bases: TGTGCCAGCAGCCTCAGACAGGCGACTTATAATTCACCCCTCCACTTT.

The chain joins TRBV7-8 to TRBJ1-2, with 11 bases that match TRBD1. Germline V lookup: CDR1 SGHVS, CDR2 FQNEAQ. The J segment lost 3 bases and the V segment lost 2 bases, leaving 11 bases of the junction unmatched. This CDR3 contains 18 residues. CDR3 sequence (DNA): TGTGCCAGCAGCTTAACCCCGGGACAGGGGGTTTTGGACTATGGCTACACCTTC. Translated: CASSLTPGQGVLDYGYTF.

The rearrangement joins TRBV19 to TRBJ2-2; 8 bases agree with TRBD1. With 6 bases clipped from V and 7 bases from J, the junction kept 10 bases outside the gene matches. The CDR3 runs to 15 residues. The germline CDR1 and CDR2 sequences are LNHDA and SQIVND (reference sequence). The CDR3 DNA reads TGTGCCAGTAGCGTTGGACAGGGTATTATCGGGGAGCTGTTTTTT. It codes for CASSVGQGIIGELFF. Variable domain in full (rest from reference TRBV19 and TRBJ2-2): DGGITQSPKYLFRKEGQNVTLSCEQNLNHDAMYWYRQDPGQGLRLIYYSQIVNDFQKGDIAEGYSVSREKKESFPLTVTSAQKNPTAFYLCASSVGQGIIGELFFGEGSRLTVL.

The sample holds many counts of this clone. This chain joins TRBV7-9 and TRBJ2-3; 15 nucleotides match TRBD2. The CDR3 covers 17 residues. With 5 bases clipped from V and 5 bases from J, the junction kept 8 bases outside the gene matches. Per the germline V gene, CDR1 is SEHNR and CDR2 is FQNEAQ (reference sequence). CDR3 in amino acids: CASSPIGLAGGVDTQYF. The CDR3 bases are TGTGCCAGCAGCCCGATCGGACTAGCGGGAGGGGTAGATACGCAGTATTTT.

J is TRBJ1-1 and V is TRBV9, with D tentatively TRBD1 (6 bases). Germline CDR1 reads SGDLS; CDR2 reads YYNGEE. V lost 0 bases and J 4 bases, leaving 10 bases between the germline ends. This CDR3 contains 14 residues. CDR3 sequence (DNA): TGTGCCAGCAGCGTAGAGGGGGGGACCACTGAAGCTTTCTTT. Amino acids: CASSVEGGTTEAFF.

The chain's CDR3 is CSVEGRGRGVFF. The CDR3 bases are TGCAGCGTTGAGGGCAGGGGGCGCGGGGTTTTCTTT. The rearrangement links TRBV29-1 to TRBJ1-1; 8 nucleotides align to TRBD1. V shed 3 bases, J shed 13 bases, and the junction held 10 bases outside the gene matches. The CDR3 is 12 amino acids. The germline CDR1 and CDR2 sequences are SQVTM and ANQGSEA. Variable domain in full (rest from reference TRBV29-1 and TRBJ1-1): SAVISQKPSRDICQRGTSLTIQCQVDSQVTMMFWYRQQPGQSLTLIATANQGSEATYESGFVIDKFPISRPNLTFSTLTVSNMSPEDSSIYLCSVEGRGRGVFFGQGTRLTVV.

This chain connects TRBV19 to TRBJ1-5; D gene ambiguous. The germline V gene encodes CDR1 LNHDA and CDR2 SQIVND (reference sequence). V was pared by 3 bases and J by 5 bases, with 5 bases between. CDR3 length: 12 residues. The CDR3: CASSIQYQPQHF. CDR3 nucleotide sequence: TGTGCCAGTAGTATCCAGTATCAGCCCCAGCATTTT. Drawing the rest from reference TRBV19 and TRBJ1-5, the complete variable domain is DGGITQSPKYLFRKEGQNVTLSCEQNLNHDAMYWYRQDPGQGLRLIYYSQIVNDFQKGDIAEGYSVSREKKESFPLTVTSAQKNPTAFYLCASSIQYQPQHFGDGTRLSIL.

The V call is TRBV19, the J call TRBJ1-1; D is ambiguous. V lost 6 bases to trimming and J lost 1 base, with 12 bases between them. Per germline, CDR1 LNHDA and CDR2 SQIVND (reference sequence). The CDR3 length is 14 residues. DNA for the CDR3: TGTGCCAGTAGCCACGGAGCGGGGAACACTGAAGCTTTCTTT. Translating it yields CASSHGAGNTEAFF.